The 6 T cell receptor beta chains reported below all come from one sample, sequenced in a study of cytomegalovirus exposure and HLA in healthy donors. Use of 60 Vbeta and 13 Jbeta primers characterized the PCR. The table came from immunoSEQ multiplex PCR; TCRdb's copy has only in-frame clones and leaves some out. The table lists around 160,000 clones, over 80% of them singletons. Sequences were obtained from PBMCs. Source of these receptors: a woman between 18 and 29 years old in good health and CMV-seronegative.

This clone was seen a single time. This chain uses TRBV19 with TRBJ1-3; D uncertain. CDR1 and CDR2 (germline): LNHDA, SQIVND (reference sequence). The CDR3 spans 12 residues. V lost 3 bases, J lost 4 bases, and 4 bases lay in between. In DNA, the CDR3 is TGTGCCAGTAGTATTGCGGGAAACACCATATATTTT. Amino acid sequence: CASSIAGNTIYF. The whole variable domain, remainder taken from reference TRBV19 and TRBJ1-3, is DGGITQSPKYLFRKEGQNVTLSCEQNLNHDAMYWYRQDPGQGLRLIYYSQIVNDFQKGDIAEGYSVSREKKESFPLTVTSAQKNPTAFYLCASSIAGNTIYFGEGSWLTVV.

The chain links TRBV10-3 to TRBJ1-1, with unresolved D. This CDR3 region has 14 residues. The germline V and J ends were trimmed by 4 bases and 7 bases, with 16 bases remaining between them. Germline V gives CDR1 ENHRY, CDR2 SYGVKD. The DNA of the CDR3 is TGTGCCATCAGTGCGGGAAAGGAGAAAAATGAAGCTTTCTTT. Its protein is CAISAGKEKNEAFF.

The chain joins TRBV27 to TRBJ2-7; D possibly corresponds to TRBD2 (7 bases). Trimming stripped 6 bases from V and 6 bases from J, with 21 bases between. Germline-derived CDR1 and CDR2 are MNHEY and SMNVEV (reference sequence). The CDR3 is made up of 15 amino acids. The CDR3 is CASRRGGTSRSEQYF. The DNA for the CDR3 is TGTGCCAGCAGGAGGGGGGGGACTTCTCGGAGCGAGCAGTACTTC.

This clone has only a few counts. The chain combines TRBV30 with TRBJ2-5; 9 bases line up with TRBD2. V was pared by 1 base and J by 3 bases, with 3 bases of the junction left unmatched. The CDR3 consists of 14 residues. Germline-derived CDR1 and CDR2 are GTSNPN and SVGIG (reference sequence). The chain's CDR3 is CAWSGVAGEETQYF. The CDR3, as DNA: TGTGCCTGGAGTGGGGTAGCGGGGGAAGAGACCCAGTACTTC.

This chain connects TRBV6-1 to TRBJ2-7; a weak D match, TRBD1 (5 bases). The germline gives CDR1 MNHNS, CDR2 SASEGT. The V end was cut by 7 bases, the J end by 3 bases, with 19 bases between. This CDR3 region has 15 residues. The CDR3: CASTRYPTEDYEQYF. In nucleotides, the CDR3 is TGTGCCAGCACCAGATACCCGACAGAAGACTACGAGCAGTACTTC.

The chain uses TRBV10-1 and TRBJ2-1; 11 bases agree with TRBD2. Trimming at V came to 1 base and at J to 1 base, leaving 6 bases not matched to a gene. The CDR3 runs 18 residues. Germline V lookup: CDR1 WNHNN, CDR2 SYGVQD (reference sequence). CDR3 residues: CASSELASGGLSYNEQFF. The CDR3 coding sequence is TGCGCCAGCAGTGAGTTGGCTAGCGGGGGGCTTTCCTACAATGAGCAGTTCTTC.